This is a list of T cell receptor beta chains from one sample in a study of T-cell reconstitution after alpha-beta-depleted transplantation in children. TCRdb used MiXCR to reprocess the PCR reads, holding one entry per CDR3 protein. The top ten clones hold about 2% of a sample with some 600,000 distinct CDR3 sequences, 10% to 15% of them seen once. Sequencing used PBMCs, mostly from graft donor cells, obtained 360 days after TCRalphabeta/CD19-depleted stem cell transplant. These receptors came from a male patient aged 5 to 17 who had a stem cell transplant for acute myeloid leukemia, so the T cells may come from the graft donor. The CDR3 runs from the conserved cysteine through the conserved F or W. The order of the fields is clone size, D gene, J gene, V gene, CDR3 protein, CDR3 DNA. A D gene is named only where the DNA matches it firmly. Clone size is not always given. Where it is, it says once, few, many or a class for expanded clones.

>NA|NA|TRBJ2-1|TRBV6-2/TRBV6-3
CASSYMDYNEQFF
TGTGCCAGCAGTTACATGGACTACAATGAGCAGTTCTTC
>many|TRBD2|TRBJ2-2|TRBV29-1
CSVGRLAGNTGELFF
TGCAGCGTTGGCCGTCTAGCGGGGAACACCGGGGAGCTGTTTTTT
>few|TRBD1|TRBJ2-7|TRBV7-8
CASSLGGDRVDEQYF
TGTGCCAGCAGCTTAGGGGGGGACAGGGTGGACGAGCAGTACTTC
>many|TRBD2|TRBJ2-1|TRBV5-1
CASSLERGLAGGLNEQFF
TGCGCCAGCAGCTTGGAAAGGGGACTAGCGGGAGGTCTCAATGAGCAGTTCTTC
>many|TRBD1|TRBJ2-4|TRBV7-9
CASSLFAGQGANIQYF
TGTGCCAGCAGCTTATTTGCGGGACAGGGAGCGAACATTCAGTACTTC
>NA|NA|TRBJ2-1|TRBV12-2
CASRGGTPFDNEQFF
TGTGCAAGTCGCGGCGGGACTCCGTTCGACAATGAGCAGTTCTTC
>few|TRBD2|TRBJ2-3|TRBV7-6
CASSLGAPIGAGVRTDTQYF
TGTGCCAGCAGCTTAGGAGCCCCGATTGGGGCGGGAGTCCGCACAGATACGCAGTATTTT
>NA|TRBD2|TRBJ2-7|TRBV30
CAWSGREGPYEQYF
TGTGCCTGGAGCGGGCGGGAGGGCCCCTACGAGCAGTATTTC
>few|TRBD1|TRBJ1-1|TRBV29-1
CSFLGGTVNTEAFF
TGCAGCTTCCTCGGTGGGACAGTCAACACTGAAGCTTTCTTT
>few|NA|TRBJ2-2|TRBV27
CASSLWIGGNTGELFF
TGTGCCAGCAGTTTATGGATTGGGGGAAACACCGGGGAGCTGTTTTTT
>NA|TRBD1|TRBJ2-7|TRBV7-8
CASSMTGGIYEQYF
TGTGCCAGCAGCATGACAGGGGGGATCTACGAGCAGTACTTC
>few|NA|TRBJ2-5|TRBV28
CASSLRVPLPGGETQYF
TGTGCCAGCAGTTTAAGGGTTCCCCTGCCCGGGGGAGAGACCCAGTACTTC
>NA|TRBD1|TRBJ2-3|TRBV11-2
CASSLGVFQGAGTDTQYF
TGTGCCAGCAGCTTAGGAGTGTTCCAGGGGGCTGGCACAGATACGCAGTATTTT
>many|NA|TRBJ2-7|TRBV5-1
CASSLVVDMGEQYF
TGCGCCAGCAGCTTGGTCGTAGATATGGGCGAGCAGTACTTC
>NA|TRBD2|TRBJ2-7|TRBV12-3/TRBV12-4
CASRRLAGGEEQYF
TGTGCCAGCAGAAGACTAGCGGGAGGGGAAGAGCAGTACTTC
>NA|NA|TRBJ2-1|TRBV25-1
CASSGQPGTPKLSYNEQFF
TGTGCCAGCAGTGGCCAGCCCGGGACCCCGAAGTTATCCTACAATGAGCAGTTCTTC
>few|NA|TRBJ2-5|TRBV5-1
CASSLEVRRQETQYF
TGCGCCAGCAGCTTGGAGGTACGGAGACAAGAGACCCAGTACTTC
>few|TRBD2|TRBJ2-7|TRBV27
CASKRLAGGEGEQYF
TGTGCCAGCAAACGACTAGCGGGAGGAGAGGGAGAGCAGTACTTC
>NA|NA|TRBJ2-7|TRBV2
CASRELGTFYEQYF
TGTGCCAGCAGGGAGCTGGGGACTTTCTACGAGCAGTACTTC
>NA|NA|TRBJ2-7|TRBV6-2/TRBV6-3
CASSYPLGSDEQYF
TGTGCCAGCAGTTACCCCCTAGGAAGCGACGAGCAGTACTTC
>few|TRBD2|TRBJ2-1|TRBV7-9
CASSLSGIYYNEQFF
TGTGCCAGCAGCTTAAGCGGGATATACTACAATGAGCAGTTCTTC
>many|TRBD2|TRBJ2-1|TRBV5-1
CASSFPSGGNEQFF
TGCGCCAGCAGCTTTCCTAGCGGGGGCAATGAGCAGTTCTTC
>NA|NA|TRBJ2-7|TRBV20-1
CSARDRISGSYEQYF
TGCAGTGCTAGAGATCGGATTAGCGGCTCCTACGAGCAGTACTTC
>NA|NA|TRBJ2-5|TRBV6-5
CASSYAIFGDQYF
TGTGCCAGCAGTTACGCTATCTTCGGGGACCAGTACTTC
>once|NA|TRBJ1-2|TRBV7-9
CASSLEGLGINYGYTF
TGTGCCAGCAGCTTAGAGGGTCTGGGGATTAACTATGGCTACACCTTC
>many|NA|TRBJ2-5|TRBV15
CATSRGGTNGAETQYF
TGTGCCACCAGCAGGGGGGGGACAAATGGGGCAGAGACCCAGTACTTC
>NA|TRBD2|TRBJ2-7|TRBV12-3/TRBV12-4
CASSFGTSDQSSYEQYF
TGTGCCAGCAGTTTCGGGACTAGCGACCAGAGCTCCTACGAGCAGTACTTC
>NA|NA|TRBJ2-7|TRBV28
CASSLWSGGGYEQYF
TGTGCCAGCAGTTTATGGAGCGGAGGGGGCTACGAGCAGTACTTC
>NA|NA|TRBJ1-1|TRBV28
CASSFHRGLGAFF
TGTGCCAGCAGTTTTCATCGGGGGCTCGGAGCTTTCTTT
>NA|TRBD2|TRBJ2-3|TRBV11-1
CASSLQIWLAGRKDTQYF
TGTGCCAGCAGCCTCCAGATCTGGCTAGCGGGAAGAAAGGATACGCAGTATTTT
>many|NA|TRBJ2-5|TRBV12-3/TRBV12-4
CASSHWGFGESETQYF
TGTGCCAGCAGTCATTGGGGATTCGGGGAATCTGAGACCCAGTACTTC
>NA|TRBD1|TRBJ2-3|TRBV5-1
CASSLGRRMGVSGGDDTDTQYF
TGCGCCAGCAGCTTGGGGAGAAGAATGGGGGTTTCAGGGGGCGACGACACAGATACGCAGTATTTT
>few|TRBD2|TRBJ2-1|TRBV20-1
CSASTLAGVYNEQFF
TGCAGTGCTAGTACTCTAGCGGGAGTTTACAATGAGCAGTTCTTC
>NA|NA|TRBJ1-5|TRBV12-3/TRBV12-4
CASSLMPKSNQPQHF
TGTGCCAGCAGTTTAATGCCCAAGAGCAATCAGCCCCAGCATTTT
>NA|NA|TRBJ2-1|TRBV18
CASSPPIVNEQFF
TGTGCCAGCTCACCACCGATCGTTAATGAGCAGTTCTTC
>many|NA|TRBJ2-1|TRBV5-1
CASSLVGSGNDEQFF
TGCGCCAGCAGCTTGGTGGGTTCGGGCAACGATGAGCAGTTCTTC
>NA|TRBD1|TRBJ2-6|TRBV11-2
CASILVEQGASGANVLTF
TGTGCCAGCATCTTAGTCGAACAGGGGGCTTCTGGGGCCAACGTCCTGACTTTC
>many|TRBD1|TRBJ2-1|TRBV5-1
CASSKGQVTTLGEQFF
TGCGCCAGCAGCAAAGGACAGGTCACTACCCTGGGTGAGCAGTTCTTC
>many|NA|TRBJ2-7|TRBV10-3
CAISDPYEQYF
TGTGCCATCAGTGACCCTTACGAGCAGTACTTC
>NA|NA|TRBJ2-1|TRBV28
CASSTGIEQFF
TGTGCCAGCAGCACGGGAATAGAGCAGTTCTTC
>NA|TRBD1|TRBJ2-7|TRBV6-1
CASSLTGRGSHEQYF
TGTGCCAGCAGCCTGACAGGGCGAGGTTCCCACGAGCAGTACTTC
>NA|TRBD2|TRBJ2-1|TRBV30
CAWRMRLAGGNEQFF
TGTGCCTGGAGAATGAGGCTGGCGGGAGGCAATGAGCAGTTCTTC
>NA|NA|TRBJ2-2|TRBV28
CASSQQRTGELFF
TGTGCCAGCAGTCAACAGCGGACCGGGGAGCTGTTTTTT
>many|NA|TRBJ2-1|TRBV27
CASSLWRDYEQFF
TGTGCCAGCAGTTTGTGGCGGGACTATGAGCAGTTCTTC
>once|NA|TRBJ2-6|TRBV20-1
CCAPRRDGSSGANVLTF
TGCTGTGCTCCTCGAAGGGACGGCAGCTCTGGGGCCAACGTCCTGACTTTC
>NA|TRBD1|TRBJ2-7|TRBV29-1
CSVEVTGTGVYEQYF
TGCAGCGTTGAAGTAACCGGGACAGGAGTCTACGAGCAGTACTTC
>few|TRBD1|TRBJ2-7|TRBV29-1
CSVEQDRGTNEQYF
TGCAGCGTTGAGCAAGACAGGGGTACCAACGAGCAGTACTTC
>NA|NA|TRBJ2-2|TRBV19
CATRPGSNTGELFF
TGTGCCACCAGACCGGGATCGAACACCGGGGAGCTGTTTTTT
>few|TRBD2|TRBJ2-3|TRBV4-1
CASSPNDWGEGFKDTQYF
TGCGCCAGCAGCCCGAACGATTGGGGGGAGGGGTTCAAAGATACGCAGTATTTT
>many|NA|TRBJ2-7|TRBV9
CASSPRQVLSDEQYF
TGTGCCAGCAGCCCCCGACAGGTTTTATCAGACGAGCAGTACTTC
>NA|TRBD2|TRBJ2-1|TRBV29-1
CSVEATVTSGNEQFF
TGCAGCGTTGAAGCCACGGTAACTAGCGGCAATGAGCAGTTCTTC
>NA|TRBD2|TRBJ2-7|TRBV12-3/TRBV12-4
CASSPPSSGRLVYEQYF
TGTGCCAGCAGTCCGCCGAGTAGCGGGAGGCTCGTCTACGAGCAGTACTTC
>few|NA|TRBJ2-4|TRBV18
CASSPPNNLAKNIQYF
TGTGCCAGCTCACCACCGAATAACCTAGCCAAAAACATTCAGTACTTC
>NA|NA|TRBJ2-1|TRBV6-5
CASSRLGEPYNEQFF
TGTGCCAGCAGCCGTTTGGGGGAGCCGTACAATGAGCAGTTCTTC
>few|NA|TRBJ2-1|TRBV5-6
CASSLVADHNEQFF
TGTGCCAGCAGCTTGGTGGCAGACCACAATGAGCAGTTCTTC
>NA|TRBD1|TRBJ1-2|TRBV6-2/TRBV6-3
CASSNPGQAYGYTF
TGTGCCAGCAGTAATCCGGGACAGGCCTATGGCTACACCTTC
>once|NA|TRBJ2-1|TRBV20-1
CSARASGLASAGRFYNEQFF
TGCAGTGCTAGAGCTTCGGGCTTGGCCTCAGCGGGTCGCTTTTACAATGAGCAGTTCTTC
>NA|TRBD1|TRBJ2-5|TRBV4-2
CASSQVLGGRQETQYF
TGTGCCAGCAGCCAAGTCCTAGGGGGCCGGCAAGAGACCCAGTACTTC
>NA|NA|TRBJ2-2|TRBV7-9
CASSKGGAAGELFF
TGTGCCAGCAGCAAGGGAGGTGCGGCCGGGGAGCTGTTTTTT